Below are 20 T cell receptor beta chains sequenced from a single sample in a study of blood T cell repertoires in COVID-19. Measured with immunoSEQ multiplex PCR; TCRdb has only the in-frame clones, and not every one. The table lists roughly 150,000 clones, 75% to 90% of them singletons, with approximately 10% in the top ten. Sequenced sample: peripheral blood. The source of these receptors is a woman of 80 years or more with acute or convalescent COVID-19.

The gene calls are TRBV18 and TRBJ1-3; TRBD1 might be the D (6 bases). V shed 5 bases and J shed 4 bases, with 18 bases lying between them. CDR3 length: 16 amino acids. CDR1 KGHSH and CDR2 LQKENI come from the germline V gene. CDR3 region: CASSNLQGIPGNTIYF. The CDR3 bases are TGTGCCAGCTCAAATCTACAGGGAATACCAGGAAACACCATATATTTT.

This clone occurred once. The genes are TRBV5-1 and TRBJ2-1; TRBD1 agrees at 8 bases. This CDR3 contains 15 residues. Germline V CDR1 and CDR2: SGHRS, YFSETQ. Unmatched junction bases numbered 8, after V lost 6 bases and J lost 3 bases. The DNA for the CDR3 is TGCGCCAGCACCCAGACAGGGGACGTCTACAATGAGCAGTTCTTC. Translation: CASTQTGDVYNEQFF.

As for this clone: Other nucleotide sequences from this sample produce the same CDR3. J is TRBJ1-2 and V is TRBV6-5; a weak D match, TRBD1 (5 bases). The CDR3 covers 13 residues. Per the germline V gene, CDR1 is MNHEY and CDR2 is SVGAGI. Deletions cut 5 bases from V and 4 bases from J, with 11 bases between. The CDR3 DNA reads as TGTGCCAGCAGTCCCCAGGGATCCTATGGCTACACCTTC. This translates into CASSPQGSYGYTF.

This chain uses TRBV11-1 with TRBJ2-3; TRBD1 aligns across 7 bases. CDR1 and CDR2 from the germline V gene are SGHAT and FQDESV (reference sequence). V was clipped by 5 bases and J by 0 bases; unmatched bases: 5. This CDR3 has 15 residues. This CDR3 is CASSRQGPSTDTQYF. Written as DNA, the CDR3 is TGTGCCAGCAGCCGACAGGGACCGAGCACAGATACGCAGTATTTT.

The rearrangement links TRBV10-3 to TRBJ1-5; D gene ambiguous. Trimming removed 0 bases at V and 3 bases at J, with 9 bases between. The CDR3 is 15 amino acids. In germline, CDR1 is ENHRY, CDR2 SYGVKD. The CDR3 region has the DNA TGTGCCATCAGTGAGTCTTACAGCCTCAATCAGCCCCAGCATTTT. Its translation is CAISESYSLNQPQHF.

The gene calls are TRBV10-2 and TRBJ2-2; 7 positions agree with TRBD2. Trimming at V came to 7 bases and at J to 4 bases, leaving 3 bases not matched to a gene. Germline lookup yields CDR1 WSHSY and CDR2 SAAADI. The CDR3 has 13 residues. The CDR3 here is CASKWTSTGELFF. The CDR3 region has the DNA TGCGCCAGCAAATGGACTAGCACCGGGGAGCTGTTTTTT.

The chain joins TRBV5-1 to TRBJ2-1, with TRBD2 matching over 9 bases. The trim removed 3 bases at V and 5 bases at J, leaving 6 bases unmatched. The V gene's germline CDR1 is SGHRS and CDR2 YFSETQ. CDR3 size: 15 residues. The CDR3 protein is CASSSGTSINNEQFF. The CDR3 DNA reads as TGCGCCAGCAGCTCCGGGACTAGCATAAACAATGAGCAGTTCTTC.

V usage is TRBV12-5 and J usage is TRBJ1-1; 7 bases are a match to TRBD1. J was trimmed by 1 base and V by 6 bases; bases with no gene match: 2. Germline assignment: CDR1 LGHNT and CDR2 FRNRAP. The CDR3 consists of 13 residues. DNA for the CDR3: TGTGCTAGTGGAGGGACAGCGAACACTGAAGCTTTCTTT. Protein product: CASGGTANTEAFF.

V is TRBV3-1 (or the pseudogene TRBV3-2) and J is TRBJ1-2; possibly TRBD1 for D (5 bases). Per the germline V gene, CDR1 is LGHDT and CDR2 is YNNKEL (reference sequence). V was trimmed by 1 base and J by 8 bases, leaving 11 bases between them. The CDR3 length is 13 residues. The CDR3 loop is CASSQGGRGGYTF. In nucleotides, the CDR3 is TGTGCCAGCAGCCAAGGGGGGAGGGGCGGCTACACCTTC.

The genes are TRBV10-3 and TRBJ1-2; 7 bases align to TRBD1. V lost 5 bases, J lost 5 bases, and 5 bases stayed unmatched. The CDR3 covers 13 residues. Germline V gene sequence: CDR1 ENHRY, CDR2 SYGVKD. The CDR3 loop reads CAISPQGEYGYTF. DNA of the CDR3: TGTGCCATCAGTCCCCAGGGGGAATATGGCTACACCTTC.

In its sample, this clone was seen once. The chain carries TRBV5-1 and TRBJ1-5; the D is unclear. The germline CDR1 and CDR2 sequences are SGHRS and YFSETQ. Trimming shortened V by 4 bases and J by 8 bases, and 16 bases separated the two germline ends. The CDR3 is 14 amino acids. CDR3: CASSPFGSGEPQHF. Written as DNA, the CDR3 is TGCGCCAGCAGCCCGTTTGGGAGCGGCGAGCCCCAGCATTTT.

The chain joins TRBV2 to TRBJ1-4, with D unclear. Trimming left V 2 bases short and J 14 bases short, with 21 bases between. Germline values: CDR1 SNHLY, CDR2 FYNNEI. The CDR3 extends over 15 amino acids. CDR3 DNA: TGTGCCAGCAGTGAATTTGGTTCTTTGCTCGGAGGGCTGTTTTTT. Amino acid sequence: CASSEFGSLLGGLFF.

The chain couples TRBV11-2 to TRBJ1-4, with TRBD1 identical over 9 bases. After removal of 4 bases from V and 2 bases from J, the junction contained 5 bases not matched to a gene. The CDR3 totals 16 residues. CDR1 and CDR2 from the germline V gene are SGHAT and FQNNGV. Here the CDR3 reads CASSSRQGVTNEKLFF. In DNA form, the CDR3 reads TGTGCCAGCAGCTCCAGACAGGGGGTTACTAATGAAAAACTGTTTTTT.

The CDR3 DNA reads TGTGCCAGCCCAAGGGGGTCGGGAGGGAGATTTTCAAGGAATCAGCCCCAGCATTTT. This gives the protein CASPRGSGGRFSRNQPQHF. V usage is TRBV21-1 and J usage is TRBJ1-5. TRBV21-1 is assigned pseudogene status. The CDR3 length is 19 residues.

The chain recombines TRBV30 with TRBJ1-5; the D gene is possibly TRBD1 (5 bases). The CDR3 contains 15 residues. V was shortened by 2 bases and J by 2 bases, with 13 bases between the two germline ends. Per germline, CDR1 GTSNPN and CDR2 SVGIG (reference sequence). CDR3 in DNA: TGTGCCTGGAGTCGGGGGGGATTTCGCAATCAGCCCCAGCATTTT. It is translated as CAWSRGGFRNQPQHF.

This chain uses TRBV18 with TRBJ1-2, with 9 bases that match TRBD1. The V and J ends lost 2 bases and 5 bases, in that order; junction bases with no gene match: 9. The CDR3 sequence is 16 residues long. The germline V gene encodes CDR1 KGHSH and CDR2 LQKENI. As DNA, the CDR3 is TGTGCCAGCTCACCATCGAGGACAGGGGAAGTGTATGGCTACACCTTC. Amino acid sequence: CASSPSRTGEVYGYTF.

This clone was detected only a few times. The V call is TRBV5-6, the J call TRBJ1-4; D unclear. In germline, CDR1 is SGHDT, CDR2 YYEEEE. Trimming stripped 4 bases from V and 4 bases from J, with 11 bases between. The CDR3 covers 14 residues. The CDR3 sequence: CASSPRLGNEKLFF. The CDR3 nucleotides are TGTGCCAGCAGCCCGAGGCTTGGTAATGAAAAACTGTTTTTT.

The chain couples TRBV7-6 to TRBJ2-3, with a weak D call TRBD2 (6 bases). CDR1 SGHVS and CDR2 FNYEAQ come from the germline V gene. The CDR3 spans 15 residues. Trimming removed 5 bases at V and 0 bases at J, with 12 bases between. Here the CDR3 DNA reads TGTGCCAGCAGCCGTCTTAGCGGAAGCACAGATACGCAGTATTTT. It specifies CASSRLSGSTDTQYF. Full variable domain (remainder filled in from reference TRBV7-6 and TRBJ2-3): GAGVSQSPRYKVTKRGQDVALRCDPISGHVSLYWYRQALGQGPEFLTYFNYEAQQDKSGLPNDRFSAERPEGSISTLTIQRTEQRDSAMYRCASSRLSGSTDTQYFGPGTRLTVL.

This clone came up once. V usage is TRBV5-1 and J usage is TRBJ2-3; TRBD2 matches at 12 bases. The CDR3 totals 16 residues. V lost 1 base and J lost 0; bases outside the gene matches: 0. The germline gives CDR1 SGHRS, CDR2 YFSETQ. The CDR3 loop is CASSLTSGGSTDTQYF. The CDR3 coding sequence is TGCGCCAGCAGCTTGACTAGCGGGGGGAGCACAGATACGCAGTATTTT.

This chain links TRBV5-1 with TRBJ1-1; D not resolved. The ends were cut back, 5 bases at V and 1 base at J, with 9 bases in the middle. In germline, CDR1 is SGHRS, CDR2 YFSETQ. The length of the CDR3 is 13 residues. CDR3 protein: CASRAGENTEAFF. The CDR3 DNA reads TGCGCCAGCAGGGCCGGGGAGAACACTGAAGCTTTCTTT.